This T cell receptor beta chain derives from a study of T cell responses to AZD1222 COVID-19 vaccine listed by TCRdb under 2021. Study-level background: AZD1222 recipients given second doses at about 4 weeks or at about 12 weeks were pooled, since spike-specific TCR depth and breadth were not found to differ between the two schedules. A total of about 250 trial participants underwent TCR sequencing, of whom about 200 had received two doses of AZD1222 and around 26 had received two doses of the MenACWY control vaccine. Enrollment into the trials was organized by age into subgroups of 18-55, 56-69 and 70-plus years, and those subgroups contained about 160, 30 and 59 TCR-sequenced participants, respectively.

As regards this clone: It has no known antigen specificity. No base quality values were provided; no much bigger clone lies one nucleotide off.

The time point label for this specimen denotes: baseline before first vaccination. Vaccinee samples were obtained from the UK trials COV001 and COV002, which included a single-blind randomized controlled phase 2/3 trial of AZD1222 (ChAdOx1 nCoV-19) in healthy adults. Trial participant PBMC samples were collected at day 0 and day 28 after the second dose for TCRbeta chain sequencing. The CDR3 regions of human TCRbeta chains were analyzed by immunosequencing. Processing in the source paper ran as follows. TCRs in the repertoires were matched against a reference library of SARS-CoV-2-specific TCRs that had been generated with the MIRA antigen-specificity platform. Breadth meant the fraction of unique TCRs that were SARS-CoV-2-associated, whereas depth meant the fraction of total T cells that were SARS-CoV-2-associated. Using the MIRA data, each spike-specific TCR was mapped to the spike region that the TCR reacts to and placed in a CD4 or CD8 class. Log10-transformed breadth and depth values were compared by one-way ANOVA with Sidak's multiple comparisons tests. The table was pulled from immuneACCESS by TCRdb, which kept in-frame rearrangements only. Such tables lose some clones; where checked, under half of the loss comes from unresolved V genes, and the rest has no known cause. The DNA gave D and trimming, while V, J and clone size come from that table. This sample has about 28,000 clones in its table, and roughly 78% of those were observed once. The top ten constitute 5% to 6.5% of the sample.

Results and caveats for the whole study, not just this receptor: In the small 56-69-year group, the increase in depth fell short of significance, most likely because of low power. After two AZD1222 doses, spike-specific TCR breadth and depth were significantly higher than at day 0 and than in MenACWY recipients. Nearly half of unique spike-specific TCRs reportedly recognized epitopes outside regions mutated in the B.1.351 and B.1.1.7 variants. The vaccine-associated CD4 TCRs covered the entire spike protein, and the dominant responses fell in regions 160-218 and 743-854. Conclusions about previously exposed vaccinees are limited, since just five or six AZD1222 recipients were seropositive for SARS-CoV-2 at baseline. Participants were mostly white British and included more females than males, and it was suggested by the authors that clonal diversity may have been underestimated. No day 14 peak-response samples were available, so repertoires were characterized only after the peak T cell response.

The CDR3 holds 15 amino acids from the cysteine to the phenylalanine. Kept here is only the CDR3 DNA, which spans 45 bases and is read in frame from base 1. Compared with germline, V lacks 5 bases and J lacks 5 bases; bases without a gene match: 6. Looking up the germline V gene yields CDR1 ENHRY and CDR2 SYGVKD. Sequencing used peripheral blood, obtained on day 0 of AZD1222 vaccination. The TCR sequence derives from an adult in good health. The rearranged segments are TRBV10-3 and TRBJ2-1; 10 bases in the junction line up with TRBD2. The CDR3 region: CAISLAGGLNNEQFF. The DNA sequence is TGTGCCATCAGTTTAGCGGGGGGCCTGAACAATGAGCAGTTCTTC.